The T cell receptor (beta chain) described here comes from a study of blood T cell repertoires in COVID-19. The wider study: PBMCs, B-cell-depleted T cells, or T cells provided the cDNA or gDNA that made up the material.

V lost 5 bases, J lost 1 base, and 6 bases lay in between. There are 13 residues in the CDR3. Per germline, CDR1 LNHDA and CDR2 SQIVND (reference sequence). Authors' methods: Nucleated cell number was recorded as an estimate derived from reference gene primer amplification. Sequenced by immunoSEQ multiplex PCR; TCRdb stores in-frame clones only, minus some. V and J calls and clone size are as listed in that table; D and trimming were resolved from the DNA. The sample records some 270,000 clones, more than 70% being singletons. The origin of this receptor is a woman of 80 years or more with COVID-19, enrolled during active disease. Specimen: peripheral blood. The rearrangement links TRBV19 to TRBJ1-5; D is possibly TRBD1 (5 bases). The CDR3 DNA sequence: TGTGCCAGTAGTGGGGGGAGCAATCAGCCCCAGCATTTT. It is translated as CASSGGSNQPQHF.